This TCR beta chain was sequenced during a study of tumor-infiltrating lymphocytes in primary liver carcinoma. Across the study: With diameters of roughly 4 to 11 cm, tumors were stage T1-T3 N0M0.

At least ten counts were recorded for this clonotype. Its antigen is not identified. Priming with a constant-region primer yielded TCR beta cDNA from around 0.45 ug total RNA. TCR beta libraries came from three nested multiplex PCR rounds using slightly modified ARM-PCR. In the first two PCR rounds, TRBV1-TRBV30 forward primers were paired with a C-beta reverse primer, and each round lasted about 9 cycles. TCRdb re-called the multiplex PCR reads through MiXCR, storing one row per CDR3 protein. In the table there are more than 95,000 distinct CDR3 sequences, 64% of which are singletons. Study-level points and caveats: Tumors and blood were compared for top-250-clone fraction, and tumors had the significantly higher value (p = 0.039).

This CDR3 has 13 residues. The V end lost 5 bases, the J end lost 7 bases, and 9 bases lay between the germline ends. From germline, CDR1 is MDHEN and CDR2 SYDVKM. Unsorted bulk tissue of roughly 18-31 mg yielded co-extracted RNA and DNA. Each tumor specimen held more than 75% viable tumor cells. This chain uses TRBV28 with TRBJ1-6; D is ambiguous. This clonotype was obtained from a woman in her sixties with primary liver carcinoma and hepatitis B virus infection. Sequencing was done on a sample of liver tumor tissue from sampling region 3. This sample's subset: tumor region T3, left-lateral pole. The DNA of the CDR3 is TGTGCCAGCAGTGCATTCGGCAATTCACCCCTCCACTTT. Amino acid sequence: CASSAFGNSPLHF. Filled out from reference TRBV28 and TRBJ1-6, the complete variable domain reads DVKVTQSSRYLVKRTGEKVFLECVQDMDHENMFWYRQDPGLGLRLIYFSYDVKMKEKGDIPEGYSVSREKKERFSLILESASTNQTSMYLCASSAFGNSPLHFGNGTRLTVT.